The 13 T cell receptor beta chains below all came from one sample that was sequenced in a study of T cell clonality in common variable immunodeficiency (dated by TCRdb to 2013 to 2016). Points the paper makes about the study in general: Reportedly, TCRbeta sequences from CVID had fewer deletions and N-nucleotide insertions, and highly modified clones with 13 or more V deletions were absent from CVID.

The receptor library was made with the immunoSEQ multiplex PCR assay. The table was pulled from immuneACCESS by TCRdb, which kept in-frame rearrangements only. Such tables lose some clones; where checked, under half of the loss comes from unresolved V genes, and the rest has no known cause. In this sample, approximately 20,000 clones appear, none counted once only. Together, the top ten hold over 2% of the sample. What these receptors recognize is not known. The sample consisted of peripheral blood mononuclear cells. All receptors come from a human donor with common variable immunodeficiency.

This clone was seen at least ten times. Sequencing ends 3 residues short of the CDR3 end; the germline J gene provides the rest. The gene calls are TRBV18 and TRBJ2-7, with 8 bases lining up with TRBD1. The CDR3 is 14 residues long. Germline V gene sequence: CDR1 KGHSH, CDR2 LQKENI. With V trimmed by 3 bases and J by 0 bases, 1 base remained unmatched. The CDR3 region is CASSPGTGSYEQYF. The CDR3 DNA, read in part, is TGTGCCAGCTCACCGGGGACAGGCTCCTACGAG.

This clone was picked up many times. The CDR3 extends 3 residues past the end of the read, so its final part is completed from the germline J gene. V and J are TRBV2 and TRBJ1-5; perhaps TRBD1 as D (6 bases). Looked up from germline, CDR1 is SNHLY and CDR2 is FYNNEI. V lost 6 bases and J 1 base, leaving 13 bases between the germline ends. The CDR3 extends over 15 amino acids. CDR3 sequence reads: CASRPQGLSNQPQHF. CDR3 bases read: TGTGCCAGCAGACCACAGGGACTAAGCAATCAGCCC.

This clone showed up many times. The covered CDR3 bases are TGTGCCATCAGTGAAAGGGACTACCACAATGAG. As protein: CAISERDYHNE. The full CDR3 protein is CAISERDYHNEQFF. J is TRBJ2-1 and V is TRBV10-3; 7 bases align to TRBD2. The read comes to an end 3 residues before the CDR3 does, leaving the germline J gene to fill in the end. CDR3 length equals 14 residues. Germline values: CDR1 ENHRY, CDR2 SYGVKD. The ends lost 3 bases at V and 5 bases at J; junction bases unmatched: 4.

There are many counts of this clone. Sequencing ends 3 residues short of the CDR3 end; the germline J gene provides the rest. The chain combines TRBV2 with TRBJ2-5; 7 bases match TRBD1. The V segment lost 7 bases and the J segment 7 bases; nucleotides outside the gene matches: 6. Looked up from germline, CDR1 is SNHLY and CDR2 is FYNNEI. This CDR3 comprises 12 residues. The sequenced part of the CDR3 DNA is TGTGCCAGCAAACCACAGGGGACGACC. Translation gives CASKPQGTT. The whole CDR3 protein is CASKPQGTTQYF.

This clone has ten or more counts. Coverage ceases 3 residues before the CDR3 finishes, and the germline J gene fills in the end. This chain connects TRBV20-1 to TRBJ1-5, with 8 bases lining up with TRBD1. The CDR3 consists of 14 residues. Germline values: CDR1 DFQATT, CDR2 SNEGSKA (reference sequence). The V and J ends lost 3 bases and 1 base, in that order; junction bases with no gene match: 2. The sequenced CDR3 bases are TGCAGTGCTAGCCGGGACAGGAGCAATCAGCCC. Its protein product is CSASRDRSNQP. The entire CDR3 is CSASRDRSNQPQHF.

This clone occurred many times. The CDR3 spells CASSLRANYGYTF. The sequenced part of the CDR3 DNA is TGTGCCAGCAGCCTCAGGGCTAACTATGGC. The chain uses TRBV28 and TRBJ1-2; TRBD1 might be the D (5 bases). The CDR3 extends 3 residues past the end of the read, so its final part is completed from the germline J gene. CDR1 and CDR2 (germline): MDHEN, SYDVKM. V was clipped by 6 bases and J by 0 bases, with 8 bases between them. This CDR3 spans 13 amino acids.

This clone was seen many times. Read coverage stops 3 residues before the CDR3 terminus; the germline J gene supplies the remainder. The chain carries TRBV6-1 and TRBJ2-7; the match to TRBD1 covers 8 bases. The germline V gene has CDR1 MNHNS and CDR2 SASEGT. The CDR3 is 15 amino acids. V shed 4 bases, J shed 0 bases, and the junction held 5 bases outside the gene matches. The CDR3 reads CASSGQGKRSYEQYF. The CDR3 DNA, read in part, is TGTGCCAGCAGTGGACAGGGGAAACGCTCCTACGAG.

This clone occurred a few times. The read terminates 3 residues ahead of where the CDR3 ends, so the germline J gene completes it. V and J are TRBV5-1 and TRBJ2-1, with 7 bases aligning to TRBD2. Per germline, CDR1 SGHRS and CDR2 YFSETQ. CDR3 length equals 17 residues. Unmatched junction bases numbered 8, after V lost 0 bases and J lost 2 bases. The CDR3 region is CASSLALGGGTYNEQFF. The covered CDR3 bases are TGCGCCAGCAGCTTGGCCCTTGGGGGGGGGACCTACAATGAG.

This clone has a count of ten or more. With the read ending 3 residues before the CDR3 end, the germline J gene is used to fill in that end. This chain connects TRBV10-1 to TRBJ2-4, with 9 bases fitting TRBD1. The CDR3 consists of 15 residues. Losses at the gene ends were 0 bases for V and 7 bases for J; bases not matched to a gene: 4. Per germline, CDR1 WNHNN and CDR2 SYGVQD (reference sequence). The CDR3 spells CASSESGTGRNIQYF. CDR3 bases read: TGCGCCAGCAGTGAGTCTGGGACAGGGAGGAACATT.

This clone has ten or more counts. The read terminates 3 residues before the CDR3 end, so the remaining end is supplied by the germline J gene. The chain has TRBV5-4 and TRBJ1-4; possible D gene TRBD1, 6 bases. Trimming shortened V by 2 bases and J by 6 bases, and 17 bases separated the two germline ends. Germline CDR1 is SGHNT and CDR2 is YYREEE (reference sequence). The CDR3 has 16 residues. CDR3 loop: CASSLNRVYCYEKLFF. Partial CDR3 DNA: TGTGCCAGCAGCTTAAACAGGGTATACTGTTATGAAAAA.

In regard to this clone: Sequencing ends 3 residues short of the CDR3 end; the germline J gene provides the rest. The V gene is TRBV20-1, the J gene TRBJ2-7, with 12 positions matching TRBD2. The CDR3 runs to 18 residues. CDR1 is DFQATT and CDR2 is SNEGSKA in the germline V gene (reference sequence). Trimming cost V 4 bases and J 0 bases; bases outside gene matches: 13. The part of the CDR3 DNA that was read is TGCAGTGCTACTGCGGAGACTAGCGGGAGACCTATCTCCTACGAG. It yields the protein CSATAETSGRPISYE. The entire CDR3 sequence reads CSATAETSGRPISYEQYF.

The table lists this clone with many counts. From the germline J gene comes the end of the CDR3, since the read stops 3 residues before it. The V and J genes are TRBV20-1 and TRBJ2-5; TRBD2 agrees at 10 bases. Unmatched junction bases numbered 3, after V lost 3 bases and J lost 5 bases. Germline CDR1 and CDR2: DFQATT and SNEGSKA (reference sequence). CDR3 size: 13 residues. Partial CDR3 DNA: TGCAGTGCTAGGCTAGCGGGAGTGGAGACC. Its protein is CSARLAGVET. The whole CDR3 region reads CSARLAGVETQYF.

This clone was found many times. The sequence runs out 3 residues before the end of the CDR3; the remainder is reconstructed from the germline J gene. The chain uses TRBV6-2 or TRBV6-3 and TRBJ1-5; D not certain. This CDR3 has 13 residues. V was cut by 1 base and J by 1 base, with 2 bases left in between. Per the germline V gene, CDR1 is MNHEY and CDR2 is SVGEGT. The CDR3 reads CASSYLSNQPQHF. The sequenced part of the CDR3 DNA is TGTGCCAGCAGTTACTTAAGCAATCAGCCC.